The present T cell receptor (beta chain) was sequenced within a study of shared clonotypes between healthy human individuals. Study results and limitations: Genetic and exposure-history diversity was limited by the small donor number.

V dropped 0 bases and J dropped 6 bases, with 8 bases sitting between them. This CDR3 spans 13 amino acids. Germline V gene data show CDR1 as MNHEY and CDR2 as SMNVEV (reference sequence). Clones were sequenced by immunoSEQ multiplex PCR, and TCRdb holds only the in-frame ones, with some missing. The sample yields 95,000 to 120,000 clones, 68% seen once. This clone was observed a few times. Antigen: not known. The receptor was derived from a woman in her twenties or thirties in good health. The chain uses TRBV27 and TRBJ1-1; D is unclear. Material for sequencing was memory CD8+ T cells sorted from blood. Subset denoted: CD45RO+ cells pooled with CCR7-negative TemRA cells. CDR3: CASSLSGSAEAFF. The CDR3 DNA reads TGTGCCAGCAGTTTATCTGGGAGCGCTGAAGCTTTCTTT.